This T cell receptor (beta chain) emerged from a study of T cells after yellow fever vaccination. General study results and limits: The study noted that FACS-sorted repertoires could contain abundant clonotypes contaminating from the bulk population. The study found a weaker secondary response that peaked faster, day 5 versus 15.

The CDR3 has 15 amino acids. From germline, CDR1 is SQVTM and CDR2 ANQGSEA. Trimming removed 1 base from V and 7 bases from J, with 17 bases in between. This clonotype appeared a few times. The antigen is undetermined. TCRdb redid the calling of the 5' RACE reads with MiXCR, one entry per CDR3 protein. The sample records about 68,000 distinct CDR3 sequences, 6.5% being singletons. The source of this sequence is a young man who received the YFV17D yellow fever vaccine. Specimen: CD8+ T cells sorted from PBMCs, collected 45 days after the first yellow fever vaccination. V and J are TRBV29-1 and TRBJ2-4, with D maybe TRBD2 (6 bases). In DNA form, the CDR3 reads TGCAGCGTTGAAGGGGCCGGGGGAGTGGGGAACATTCAGTACTTC. Translating gives CSVEGAGGVGNIQYF.